Listed below are T cell receptor beta chains from one sample, sequenced in a study of T cell responses to AZD1222 COVID-19 vaccine. The repertoire was sequenced with immunoSEQ multiplex PCR; TCRdb's copy has only in-frame clones and lacks some. The sample consists of 150,000 to 200,000 clones, about 92% of them appearing once. This specimen consisted of peripheral blood, obtained on day 0 of AZD1222 vaccination. The receptors originated from an adult in good health. Both conserved end residues are part of each CDR3. The order of the fields is V gene, D gene, clone size, J gene, CDR3 DNA, CDR3 protein. D genes are given only for firm matches. Size values are once, few and many counts, or a class for expanded clones, and some rows have none.

TRBV19	-	few	TRBJ1-1	TGTGCCAGTAGTTCGAGGAAGGGGGTCCAGAGGAACACTGAAGCTTTCTTT	CASSSRKGVQRNTEAFF
TRBV4-2	TRBD1	-	TRBJ1-3	TGTGCCAGCAGCCAAGATTTTTCCGGGACAGGGGTCTCTGGAAACACCATATATTTT	CASSQDFSGTGVSGNTIYF
TRBV4-3	TRBD1	-	TRBJ1-2	TGCGCCAGCAGCCAAGATGCAGGGGGAGGCGGTGGCTACACCTTC	CASSQDAGGGGGYTF
TRBV5-4	TRBD1	-	TRBJ1-1	TGTGCCAGCAGCTGGACTGACAGGGCCCCTGAAGCTTTCTTT	CASSWTDRAPEAFF
TRBV14	-	-	TRBJ2-5	TGTGCCAGCAGCCAAGATCCACGGACGGGGGTACAAGAGACCCAGTACTTC	CASSQDPRTGVQETQYF
TRBV27	TRBD1	-	TRBJ2-7	TGTGCCAGCAGCAATATTGTAGGGACAGAAATTTCCTACGAGCAGTACTTC	CASSNIVGTEISYEQYF
TRBV15	TRBD1	-	TRBJ2-2	TGTGTCACCAGCACCGGACAGGACACCGGGGAGCTGTTTTTT	CVTSTGQDTGELFF
TRBV2	-	-	TRBJ1-4	TGTGCCAGCAGGGAAGAAAAACTGTTTTTT	CASREEKLFF
TRBV4-2	-	-	TRBJ1-2	TGTGCCAGCAGCCAAGGCCTCAGGGGACAAGCTAACTATGGCTACACCTTC	CASSQGLRGQANYGYTF
TRBV30	-	-	TRBJ1-3	TGTGCCTGGACCCGCCCCGGGCGGAACACCATATATTTT	CAWTRPGRNTIYF
TRBV7-3	-	-	TRBJ2-2	TGTGCCAGCAGCTTACTTCTGAACACCGGGGAGCTGTTTTTT	CASSLLLNTGELFF
TRBV5-6	TRBD2	once	TRBJ2-3	TGTGCCAGCACTATTGGCGAGACTAGCGGGGCAGGGCAGTATTTT	CASTIGETSGAGQYF
TRBV3-1/TRBV3-2	-	-	TRBJ1-1	TGTGCCAGCAGAACCCAGTCGGGCACTGAAGCTTTCTTT	CASRTQSGTEAFF
TRBV20-1	TRBD1	-	TRBJ2-5	TGCAGTGCTAGTCGAGCAGGGGGCCAAGAGACCCAGTACTTC	CSASRAGGQETQYF
TRBV11-3	TRBD2	few	TRBJ2-1	TGTGCCAGCAGCTTATGGCCGGCTAGCGGGAGCTCCTACAATGAGCAGTTCTTC	CASSLWPASGSSYNEQFF
TRBV11-2	TRBD2	-	TRBJ2-1	TGTGCCAGCAGCGAGTCCCGTCCCCGATTAGCGGGGGGGCCTGGTGAGCAGTTCTTC	CASSESRPRLAGGPGEQFF
TRBV6-2/TRBV6-3	-	-	TRBJ1-1	TGTGCCAGCAGTAATGGACTCGCTGAAGCTTTCTTT	CASSNGLAEAFF
TRBV4-3	TRBD1	-	TRBJ1-1	TGCGCCAGCAGCCAAGTCGACAGGGGATTCACTGAAGCTTTCTTT	CASSQVDRGFTEAFF
TRBV6-5	-	-	TRBJ1-2	TGTGCCAGCAGCCTTACAGGGAATGCTAGGGGCTACACCTTC	CASSLTGNARGYTF
TRBV7-2	-	-	TRBJ1-6	TGTGCCAGCAGCTTAATCGGACAGACGAATTCACCCCTCCACTTT	CASSLIGQTNSPLHF
TRBV30	-	once	TRBJ1-1	TGTGCCTGGACCCTTCAGGGGAACACTGAAGCTTTCTTT	CAWTLQGNTEAFF
TRBV6-2/TRBV6-3	TRBD1	-	TRBJ1-5	TGTGCCAGCAGTTGGACAGGGTCCGGCAATCAGCCCCAGCATTTT	CASSWTGSGNQPQHF